This entry is about one T cell receptor beta chain. It lacks a known antigen. Within one base of it there is no much larger clone, and no base qualities were kept. Read against the paper, the sample's time point label means: about twelve months on ibrutinib. For TCR beta library preparation, roughly 1.8 micrograms of genomic DNA was extracted from cryopreserved PBMCs. High-throughput TCR beta sequencing was performed on longitudinal blood samples from CLL patients receiving ibrutinib monotherapy. The patients took part in an open-label, single-center phase 2 trial of ibrutinib monotherapy. There are 16 amino acids in the CDR3, from cysteine to phenylalanine inclusive. The DNA shown is the 48-base CDR3, in frame from base 1. V loses 4 bases of germline sequence and J loses 5 bases, and the interval between the two ends is 21 bases. CDR1 is given as SGHDT and CDR2 as YYEEEE, both from the germline V gene.

The data stem from a study of cytotoxic CD8 clonotypes in ibrutinib-treated CLL (TCRdb year 2021). Turning to the overall study: The cohort included some 14 treatment-naive and eleven to twelve relapsed/refractory patients; under 18 were IGHV unmutated. Cryopreserved peripheral blood mononuclear cells were obtained prior to treatment, at the time of response, and at either disease progression or sustained remission. Longitudinal samples were obtainable from about 30% of the roughly 90 participants in the trial. Every remission and progressive disease sample was obtained while ibrutinib was still being received by the patients. Responses were partial in approximately 24 patients and complete in 2; after median about 70 months follow-up, 14 stayed in remission and around 12 progressed. On average, each sample had approximately 280,000 productive templates and approximately 85,000 productive rearrangements. Response samples were obtained after a median of about 13 months of treatment, with a range of about 6 to 36 months.

The investigation overall reported the following: Sampling times were not matched between sustained-remission and progressing patients, and lymph node repertoires were not studied. Clonality rose at ibrutinib response, remained stable during sustained remission, and dropped back toward baseline at progression. Baseline clonality was found to be higher than that of age-matched healthy donors and was strongly correlated with circulating CD8+ T-cell counts. Public clonotypes were rare and either shrank or stayed stable during treatment, and the rise in clonality at ibrutinib response reflected expansion of private clonotypes.

Each clonotype received, on average, approximately 9.9x coverage in deep resolution sequencing performed on a MiSeq, where the target depth lay between 1 in 1 million and 1 in 200,000 T cells. The immunoSEQ hsTCRB Kit was used to generate the TCR beta libraries. In the original analysis: ImmunoSEQ Data Assistant and ImmunoSEQ Analyzer were used for data analysis, and V, D and J genes were assigned according to IMGT definitions. Clonality, which ranges from 0 to 1, was calculated by subtracting the normalized Shannon entropy of productive rearrangement frequencies from one. Public clonotype analysis was restricted to overrepresented clonotypes comprising at least 0.05% of each patient's repertoire. Around 12 age-matched healthy donor repertoires from immuneACCESS were used as controls for clonality. TCRdb mirrors the immuneACCESS table, restricted to in-frame sequences. Some clones are absent from its copies; in checked studies, under half trace to an unresolved V gene, and the reason for the others is unknown. V, J and clone size are those of that table, while D and trimming were read from the DNA. This sample holds roughly 97,000 clones; almost 80% were observed only once. The leading ten clones occupy about 29% of the sample.

Recombination connected TRBV5-6 to TRBJ2-5; a tentative D match to TRBD2 spans 5 bases. Here the sequenced sample was PBMCs, taken after 12 months of ibrutinib treatment. This clonotype was obtained from a human donor with chronic lymphocytic leukemia. The DNA sequence is given as TGTGCCAGCAGCAATACCCACCTCGACCGGGGTGAGACCCAGTACTTC. Its product reads: CASSNTHLDRGETQYF.